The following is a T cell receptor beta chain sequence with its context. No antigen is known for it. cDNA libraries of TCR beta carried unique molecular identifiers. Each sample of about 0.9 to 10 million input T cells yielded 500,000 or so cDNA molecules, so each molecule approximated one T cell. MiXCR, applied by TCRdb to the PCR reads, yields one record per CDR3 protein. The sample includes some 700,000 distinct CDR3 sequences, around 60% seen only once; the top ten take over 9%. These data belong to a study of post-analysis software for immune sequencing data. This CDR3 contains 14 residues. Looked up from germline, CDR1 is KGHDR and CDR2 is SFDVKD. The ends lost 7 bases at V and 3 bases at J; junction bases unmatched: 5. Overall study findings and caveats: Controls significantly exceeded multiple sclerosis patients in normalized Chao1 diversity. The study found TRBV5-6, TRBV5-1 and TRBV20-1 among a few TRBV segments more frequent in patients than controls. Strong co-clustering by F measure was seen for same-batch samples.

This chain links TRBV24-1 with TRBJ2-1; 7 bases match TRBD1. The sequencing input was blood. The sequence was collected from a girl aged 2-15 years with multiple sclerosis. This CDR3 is CATRGRTGYNEQFF. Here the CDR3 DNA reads TGTGCCACCAGGGGCAGGACAGGCTACAATGAGCAGTTCTTC.